These 5 T cell receptor beta chains were all obtained from the same sample, sequenced in a study of OX40 agonist ivuxolimab in advanced cancers. TCRdb's table, derived via immunoSEQ multiplex PCR, lists solely in-frame clones and lacks some. The profile shows some 130,000 clones, around 93% of them singletons. Sequences were derived from CD4+ or CD8+ T cells sorted from blood, sampled in a trial of the OX40 agonist ivuxolimab. The receptor set was obtained from an adult with an advanced solid tumor such as melanoma, head and neck, liver or kidney cancer.

This clone appeared a few times. The chain uses TRBV19 and TRBJ1-1; D unresolved. The V gene lost 5 bases and the J gene lost 4 bases, with 11 bases spanning the gap. This CDR3 is 13 amino acids long. The germline gives CDR1 LNHDA, CDR2 SQIVND (reference sequence). CDR3 in DNA: TGTGCCAGTAGTGCCATGGATGTCACTGAAGCTTTCTTT. Protein sequence: CASSAMDVTEAFF. Full variable domain (missing parts from reference TRBV19 and TRBJ1-1): DGGITQSPKYLFRKEGQNVTLSCEQNLNHDAMYWYRQDPGQGLRLIYYSQIVNDFQKGDIAEGYSVSREKKESFPLTVTSAQKNPTAFYLCASSAMDVTEAFFGQGTRLTVV.

V and J are TRBV19 and TRBJ1-1; D might be TRBD1 (6 bases). Trimming pared 6 bases from V and 7 bases from J, leaving 24 bases between. The CDR3 has 16 residues. Per germline, CDR1 LNHDA and CDR2 SQIVND (reference sequence). In DNA, the CDR3 is TGTGCCAGTAGCCAAAAGAACAGGGTTCGGTGGTATGAAGCTTTCTTT. Protein sequence: CASSQKNRVRWYEAFF.

This clone was recorded only once. V gene TRBV18 combines with J gene TRBJ1-1, with a possible D match to TRBD1 (5 bases). The CDR3 is 14 residues long. The ends were cut back, 2 bases at V and 1 base at J, with 8 bases in the middle. The germline V gene has CDR1 KGHSH and CDR2 LQKENI. CDR3 loop: CASSPGTGNTEAFF. The CDR3 DNA is TGTGCCAGCTCACCAGGTACAGGGAACACTGAAGCTTTCTTT.

The chain carries TRBV5-4 and TRBJ2-5; 7 nucleotides line up with TRBD1. J gave up 3 bases and V 4 bases, and 15 bases lay outside the gene matches. CDR3 length: 17 amino acids. The V gene's germline CDR1 is SGHNT and CDR2 YYREEE (reference sequence). The CDR3 DNA is TGTGCCAGCAGCCCGCGTGATTTAGACAGGGCAAAAGAGACCCAGTACTTC. It encodes CASSPRDLDRAKETQYF.

This clone has a single count. This chain joins TRBV4-1 and TRBJ1-3; no reliable D call. This CDR3 contains 13 residues. Germline V gives CDR1 MGHRA, CDR2 YSYEKL. Trimming shortened V by 1 base and J by 4 bases, and 5 bases separated the two germline ends. The CDR3 DNA sequence: TGCGCCAGCAGCCAAGGAGGGGGAAACACCATATATTTT. Protein sequence: CASSQGGGNTIYF.